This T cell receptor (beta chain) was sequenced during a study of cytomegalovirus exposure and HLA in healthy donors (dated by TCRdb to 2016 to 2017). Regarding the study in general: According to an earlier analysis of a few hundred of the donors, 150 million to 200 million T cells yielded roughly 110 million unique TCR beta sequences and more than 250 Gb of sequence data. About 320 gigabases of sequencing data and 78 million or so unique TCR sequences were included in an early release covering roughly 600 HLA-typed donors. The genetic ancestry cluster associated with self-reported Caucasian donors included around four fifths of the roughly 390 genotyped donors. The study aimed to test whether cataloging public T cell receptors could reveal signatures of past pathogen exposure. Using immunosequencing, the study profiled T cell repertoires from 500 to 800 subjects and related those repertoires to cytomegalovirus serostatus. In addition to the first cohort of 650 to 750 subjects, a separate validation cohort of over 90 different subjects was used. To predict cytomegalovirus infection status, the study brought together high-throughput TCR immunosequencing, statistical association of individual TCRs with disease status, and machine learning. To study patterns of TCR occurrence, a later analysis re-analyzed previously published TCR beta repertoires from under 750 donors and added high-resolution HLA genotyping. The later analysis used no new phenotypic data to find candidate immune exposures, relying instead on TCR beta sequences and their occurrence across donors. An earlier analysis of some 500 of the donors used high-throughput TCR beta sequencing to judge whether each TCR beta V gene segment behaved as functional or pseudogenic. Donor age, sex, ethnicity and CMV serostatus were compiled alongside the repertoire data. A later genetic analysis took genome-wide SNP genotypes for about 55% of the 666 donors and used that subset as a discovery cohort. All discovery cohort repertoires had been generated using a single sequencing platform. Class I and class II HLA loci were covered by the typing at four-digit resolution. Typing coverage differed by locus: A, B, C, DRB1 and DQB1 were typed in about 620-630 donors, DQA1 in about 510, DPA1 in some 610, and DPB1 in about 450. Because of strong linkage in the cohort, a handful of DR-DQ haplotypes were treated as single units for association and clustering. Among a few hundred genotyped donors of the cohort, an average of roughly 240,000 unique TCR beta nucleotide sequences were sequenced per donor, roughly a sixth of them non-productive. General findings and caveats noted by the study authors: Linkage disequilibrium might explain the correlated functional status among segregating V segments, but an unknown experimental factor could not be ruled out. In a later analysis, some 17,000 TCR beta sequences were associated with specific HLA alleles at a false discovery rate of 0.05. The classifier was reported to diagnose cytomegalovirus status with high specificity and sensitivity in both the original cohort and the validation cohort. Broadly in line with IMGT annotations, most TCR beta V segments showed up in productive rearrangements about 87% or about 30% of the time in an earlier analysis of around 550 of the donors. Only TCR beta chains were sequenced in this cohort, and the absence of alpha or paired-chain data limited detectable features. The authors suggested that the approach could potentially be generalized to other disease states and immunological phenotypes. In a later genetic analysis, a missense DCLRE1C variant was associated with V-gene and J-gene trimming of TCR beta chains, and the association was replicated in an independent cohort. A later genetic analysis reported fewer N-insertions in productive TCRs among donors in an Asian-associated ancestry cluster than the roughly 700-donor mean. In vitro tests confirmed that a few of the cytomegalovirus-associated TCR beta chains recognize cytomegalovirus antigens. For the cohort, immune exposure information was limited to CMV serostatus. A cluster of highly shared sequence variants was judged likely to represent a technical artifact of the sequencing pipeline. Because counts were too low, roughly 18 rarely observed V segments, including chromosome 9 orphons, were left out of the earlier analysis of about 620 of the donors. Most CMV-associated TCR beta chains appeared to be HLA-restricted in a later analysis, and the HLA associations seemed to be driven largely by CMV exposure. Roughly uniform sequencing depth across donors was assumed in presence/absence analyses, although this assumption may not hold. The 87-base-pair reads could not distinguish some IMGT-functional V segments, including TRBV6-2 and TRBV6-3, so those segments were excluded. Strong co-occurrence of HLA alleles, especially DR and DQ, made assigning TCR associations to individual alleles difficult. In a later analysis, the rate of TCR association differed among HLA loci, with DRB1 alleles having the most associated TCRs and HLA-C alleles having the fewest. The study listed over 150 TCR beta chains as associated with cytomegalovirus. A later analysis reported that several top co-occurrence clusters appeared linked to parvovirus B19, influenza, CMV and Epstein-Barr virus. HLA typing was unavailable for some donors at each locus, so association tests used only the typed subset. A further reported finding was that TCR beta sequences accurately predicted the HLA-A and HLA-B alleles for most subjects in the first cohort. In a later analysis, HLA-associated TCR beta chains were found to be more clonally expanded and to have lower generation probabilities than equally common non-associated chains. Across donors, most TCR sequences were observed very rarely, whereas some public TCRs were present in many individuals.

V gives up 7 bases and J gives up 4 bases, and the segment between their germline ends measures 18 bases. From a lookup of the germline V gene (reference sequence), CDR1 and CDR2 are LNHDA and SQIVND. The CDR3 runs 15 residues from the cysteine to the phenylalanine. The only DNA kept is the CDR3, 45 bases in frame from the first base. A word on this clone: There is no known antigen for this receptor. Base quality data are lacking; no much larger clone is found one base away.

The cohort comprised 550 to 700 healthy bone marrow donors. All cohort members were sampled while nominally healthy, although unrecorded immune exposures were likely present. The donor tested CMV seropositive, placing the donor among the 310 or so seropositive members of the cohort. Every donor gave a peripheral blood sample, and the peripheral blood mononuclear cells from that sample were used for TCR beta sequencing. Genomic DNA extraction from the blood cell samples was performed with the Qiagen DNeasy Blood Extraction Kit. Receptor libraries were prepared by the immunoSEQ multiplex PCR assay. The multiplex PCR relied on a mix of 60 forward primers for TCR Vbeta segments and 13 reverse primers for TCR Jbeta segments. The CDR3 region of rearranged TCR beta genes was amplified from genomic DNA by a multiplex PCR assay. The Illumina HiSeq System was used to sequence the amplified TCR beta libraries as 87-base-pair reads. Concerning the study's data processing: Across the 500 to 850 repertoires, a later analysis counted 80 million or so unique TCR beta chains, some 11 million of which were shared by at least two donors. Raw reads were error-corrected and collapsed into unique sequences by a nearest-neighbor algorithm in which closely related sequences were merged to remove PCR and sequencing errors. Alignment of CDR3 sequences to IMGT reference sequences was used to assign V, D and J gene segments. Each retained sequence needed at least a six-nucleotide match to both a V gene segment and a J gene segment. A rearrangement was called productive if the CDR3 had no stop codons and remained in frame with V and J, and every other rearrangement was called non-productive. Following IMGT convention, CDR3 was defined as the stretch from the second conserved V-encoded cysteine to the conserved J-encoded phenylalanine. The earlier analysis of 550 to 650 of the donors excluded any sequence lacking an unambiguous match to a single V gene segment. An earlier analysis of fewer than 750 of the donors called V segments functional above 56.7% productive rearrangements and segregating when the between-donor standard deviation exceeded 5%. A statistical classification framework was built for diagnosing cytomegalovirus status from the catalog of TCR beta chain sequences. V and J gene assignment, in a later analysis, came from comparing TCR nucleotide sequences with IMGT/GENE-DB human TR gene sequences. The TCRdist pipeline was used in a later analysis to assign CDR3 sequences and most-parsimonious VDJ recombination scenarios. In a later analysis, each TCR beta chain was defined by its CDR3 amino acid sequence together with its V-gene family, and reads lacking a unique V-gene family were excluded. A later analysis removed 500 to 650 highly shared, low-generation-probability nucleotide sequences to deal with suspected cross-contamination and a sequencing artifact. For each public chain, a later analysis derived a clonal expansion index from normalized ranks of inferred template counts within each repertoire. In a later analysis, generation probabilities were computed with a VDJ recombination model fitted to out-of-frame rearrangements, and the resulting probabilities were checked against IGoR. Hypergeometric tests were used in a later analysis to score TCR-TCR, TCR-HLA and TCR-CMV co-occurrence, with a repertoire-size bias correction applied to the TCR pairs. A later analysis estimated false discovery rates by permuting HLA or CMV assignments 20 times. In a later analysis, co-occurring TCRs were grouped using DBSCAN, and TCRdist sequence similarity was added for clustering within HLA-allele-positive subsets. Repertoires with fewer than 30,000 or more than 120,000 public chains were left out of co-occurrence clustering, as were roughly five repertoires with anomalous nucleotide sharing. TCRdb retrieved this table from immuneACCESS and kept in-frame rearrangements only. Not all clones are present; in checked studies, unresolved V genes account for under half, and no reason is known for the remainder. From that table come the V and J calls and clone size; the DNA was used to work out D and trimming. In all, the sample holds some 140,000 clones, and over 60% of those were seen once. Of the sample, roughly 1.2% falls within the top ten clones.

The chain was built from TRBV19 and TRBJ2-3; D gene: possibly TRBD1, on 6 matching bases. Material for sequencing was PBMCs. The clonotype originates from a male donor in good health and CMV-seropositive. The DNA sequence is TGTGCCAGTACAGGTGGGGGCCGTGGGGCAGATACGCAGTATTTT. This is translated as CASTGGGRGADTQYF.